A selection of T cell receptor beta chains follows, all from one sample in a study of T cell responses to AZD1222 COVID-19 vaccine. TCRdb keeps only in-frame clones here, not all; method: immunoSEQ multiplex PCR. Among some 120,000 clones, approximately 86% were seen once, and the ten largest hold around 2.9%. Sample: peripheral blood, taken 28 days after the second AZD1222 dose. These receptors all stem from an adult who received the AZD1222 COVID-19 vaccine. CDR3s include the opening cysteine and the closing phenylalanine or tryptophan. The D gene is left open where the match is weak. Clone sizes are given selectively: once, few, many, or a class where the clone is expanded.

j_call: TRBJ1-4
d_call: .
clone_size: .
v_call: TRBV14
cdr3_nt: TGTGCCAGCAGCCAAATATTCGGGGGCAACGAAAAACTGTTTTTT
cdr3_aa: CASSQIFGGNEKLFF

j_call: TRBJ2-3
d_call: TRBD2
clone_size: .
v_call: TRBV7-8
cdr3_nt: TGTGCCAGCAGCTTAGTTGGGGGGGGGTCAGCAGATACGCAGTATTTT
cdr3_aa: CASSLVGGGSADTQYF

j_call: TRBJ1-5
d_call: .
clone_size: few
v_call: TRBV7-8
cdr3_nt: TGTGCCAGCAGCTTACAGCAGGGTAAGCAGCCCCAGCATTTT
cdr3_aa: CASSLQQGKQPQHF

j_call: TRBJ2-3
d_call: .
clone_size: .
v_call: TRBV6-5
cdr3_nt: TGTGCCAGCAGCCGCGATTGGTTGGTAGCAGATACGCAGTATTTT
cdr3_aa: CASSRDWLVADTQYF

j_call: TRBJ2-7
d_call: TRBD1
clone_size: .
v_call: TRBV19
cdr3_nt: TGTGCCAGTAGTATGGCCGGGACAGGTGCCTACGAGCAGTACTTC
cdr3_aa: CASSMAGTGAYEQYF

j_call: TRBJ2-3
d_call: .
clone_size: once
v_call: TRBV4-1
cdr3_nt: TGCGCCAGCAGCCTTGAAAGGGTGACAGATACGCAGTATTTT
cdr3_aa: CASSLERVTDTQYF

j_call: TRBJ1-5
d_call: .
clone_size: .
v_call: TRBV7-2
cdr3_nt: TGTGCCAGCAGCTTAGTGGTTTGGTCAGATCAGCCCCAGCATTTT
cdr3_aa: CASSLVVWSDQPQHF

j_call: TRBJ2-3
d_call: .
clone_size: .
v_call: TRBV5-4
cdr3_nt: TGTGCCAGCAGCTACCTGGGCAGTCTGGCTACGCAGTATTTT
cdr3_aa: CASSYLGSLATQYF

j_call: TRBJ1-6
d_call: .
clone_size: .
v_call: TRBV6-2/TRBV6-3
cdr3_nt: TGTGCCAGCAGTTACGGAGGGGAATCACCCCTCCACTTT
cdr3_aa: CASSYGGESPLHF

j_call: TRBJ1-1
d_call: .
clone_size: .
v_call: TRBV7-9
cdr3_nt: TGTGCCAGCAGCTTAACAGGAAACACTGAAGCTTTCTTT
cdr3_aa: CASSLTGNTEAFF

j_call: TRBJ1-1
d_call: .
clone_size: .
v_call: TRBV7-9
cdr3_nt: TGTGCCAGCAGCCCGGGAGGGGCGTCTGAAGCTTTCTTT
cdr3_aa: CASSPGGASEAFF

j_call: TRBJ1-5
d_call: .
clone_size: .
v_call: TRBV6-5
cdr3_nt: TGTGCCAGCAGCGAGACAGCGTATAGCAATCAGCCCCAGCATTTT
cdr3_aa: CASSETAYSNQPQHF

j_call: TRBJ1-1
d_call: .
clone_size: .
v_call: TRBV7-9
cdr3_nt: TGTGCCAGCAGCTTAGGGTCTGGGCTTGAAGCTTTCTTT
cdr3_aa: CASSLGSGLEAFF

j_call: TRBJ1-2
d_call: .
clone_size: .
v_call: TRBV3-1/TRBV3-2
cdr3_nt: TGTGCCAGCAGAGGATCCTTTAACTATGGCTACACCTTC
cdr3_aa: CASRGSFNYGYTF

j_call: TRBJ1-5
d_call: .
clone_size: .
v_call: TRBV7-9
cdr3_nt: TGTGCCAGCAGCTCCTCCTATCAGCCCCAGCATTTT
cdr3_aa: CASSSSYQPQHF

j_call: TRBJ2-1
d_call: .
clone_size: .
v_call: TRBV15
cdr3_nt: TGTGCCACCAGCAGAGACGGACAGCCCTACGATGAGCAGTTCTTC
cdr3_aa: CATSRDGQPYDEQFF

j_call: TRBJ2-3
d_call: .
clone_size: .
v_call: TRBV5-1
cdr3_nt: TGCGCCAGCAGCTTGGCACCGGGACTCTACACAGATACGCAGTATTTT
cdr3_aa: CASSLAPGLYTDTQYF

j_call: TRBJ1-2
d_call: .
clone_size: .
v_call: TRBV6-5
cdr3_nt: TGTGCCAGCAGCCCCGGCGGCGGGGGATCCTATGGCTACACCTTC
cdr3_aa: CASSPGGGGSYGYTF

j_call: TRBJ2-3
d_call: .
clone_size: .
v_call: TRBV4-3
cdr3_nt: TGCGCCAGCAGCCCCAGTAGAACTAGCACAGATACGCAGTATTTT
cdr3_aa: CASSPSRTSTDTQYF

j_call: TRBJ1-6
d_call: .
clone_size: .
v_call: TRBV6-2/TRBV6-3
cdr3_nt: TGTGCCAGCAACCCAGGGAATAATTCACCCCTCCACTTT
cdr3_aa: CASNPGNNSPLHF

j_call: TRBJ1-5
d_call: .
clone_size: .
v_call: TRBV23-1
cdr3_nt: TGCGCCAGCAGTCAGCCGGGAGAGCGGGTCAATCAGCCCCAGCATTTT
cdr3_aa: CASSQPGERVNQPQHF

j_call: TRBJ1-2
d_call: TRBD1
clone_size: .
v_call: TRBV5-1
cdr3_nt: TGCGCCAGCAGCACTACAGGGGGCGGATTCTATGGCTACACCTTC
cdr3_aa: CASSTTGGGFYGYTF

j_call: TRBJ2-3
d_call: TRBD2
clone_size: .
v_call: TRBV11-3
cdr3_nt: TGTGCCAGCAGCTATGGGGGGGAGTCGGATACGCAGTATTTT
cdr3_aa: CASSYGGESDTQYF

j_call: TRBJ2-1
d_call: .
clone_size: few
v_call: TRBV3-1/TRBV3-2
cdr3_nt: TGTGCCAGCAGCCAAGTGGTCCGGGGGATCAATGAGCAGTTCTTC
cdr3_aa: CASSQVVRGINEQFF

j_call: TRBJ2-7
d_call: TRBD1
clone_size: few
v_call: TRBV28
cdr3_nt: TGTGCCAGCAGCTCCGCAGGGGGCCAGAACGAGCAGTACTTC
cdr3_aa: CASSSAGGQNEQYF

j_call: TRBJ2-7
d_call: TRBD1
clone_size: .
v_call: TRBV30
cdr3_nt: TGTGCCTGGAGTGCGACAGGGTCCGAGCAGTACTTC
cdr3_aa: CAWSATGSEQYF

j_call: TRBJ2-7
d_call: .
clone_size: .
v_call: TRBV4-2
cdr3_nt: TGTGCCAGCAGCCAAGAGGGCAGCCGGGACGCCTCCTACGAGCAGTACTTC
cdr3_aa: CASSQEGSRDASYEQYF

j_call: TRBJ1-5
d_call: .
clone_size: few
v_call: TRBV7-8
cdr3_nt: TGTGCCAGCAGCCGTGGGCAGACTCAGCCCCAGCATTTT
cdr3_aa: CASSRGQTQPQHF

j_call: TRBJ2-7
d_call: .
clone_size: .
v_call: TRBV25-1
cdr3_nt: TGTGCCAGCAGAGGAACAGGACCCTCTTCCTACGAGCAGTACTTC
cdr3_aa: CASRGTGPSSYEQYF

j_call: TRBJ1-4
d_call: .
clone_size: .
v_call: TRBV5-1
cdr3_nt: TGCGCCAGCAGCTTCGACAGCACGAGTGAAAAACTGTTTTTT
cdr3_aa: CASSFDSTSEKLFF

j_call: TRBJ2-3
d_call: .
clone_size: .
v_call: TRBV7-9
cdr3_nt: TGTGCCAGCACCTTTGGGGCAAGCACAGATACGCAGTATTTT
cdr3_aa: CASTFGASTDTQYF

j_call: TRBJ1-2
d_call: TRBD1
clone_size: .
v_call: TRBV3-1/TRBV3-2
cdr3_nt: TGTGCCAGCAGCCAAGGGACAGGTCGCTATGGCTACACCTTC
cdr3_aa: CASSQGTGRYGYTF

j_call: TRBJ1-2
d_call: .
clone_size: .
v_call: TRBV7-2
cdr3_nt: TGTGCCAGCAGCTTACGGGCTACTAACTATGGCTACACCTTC
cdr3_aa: CASSLRATNYGYTF

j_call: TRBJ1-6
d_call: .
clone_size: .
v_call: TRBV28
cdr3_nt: TGTGCCAGCAGTTTAGTATCTATTAATTCACCCCTCCACTTT
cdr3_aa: CASSLVSINSPLHF